This is a list of T cell receptor beta chains from one sample in a study of T cell responses to AZD1222 COVID-19 vaccine. TCRdb's table, derived via immunoSEQ multiplex PCR, lists solely in-frame clones and lacks some. This sample has about 91,000 clones, with about 94% found just once. Specimen: peripheral blood, collected 28 days after the second AZD1222 dose. These receptors came from an adult who received the AZD1222 COVID-19 vaccine. The CDR3 runs from the conserved cysteine through the conserved F or W. D genes are given only for firm matches. Clone sizes are given selectively: once, few, many, or a class where the clone is expanded.

D gene: -
J gene: TRBJ1-5
V gene: TRBV15
clone size: once
CDR3 DNA: TGTGCCACCAGCGACGGGGGGTTGGGCAATCAGCCCCAGCATTTT
CDR3 protein: CATSDGGLGNQPQHF

D gene: -
J gene: TRBJ1-4
V gene: TRBV5-1
clone size: -
CDR3 DNA: TGCGCCAGCAGCTCCGGGACTCATAATGAAAAACTGTTTTTT
CDR3 protein: CASSSGTHNEKLFF

D gene: -
J gene: TRBJ2-7
V gene: TRBV6-4
clone size: -
CDR3 DNA: TGTGCCAAGGGGGGGGGCGATAGTACCTACGAGCAGTACTTC
CDR3 protein: CAKGGGDSTYEQYF

D gene: -
J gene: TRBJ1-4
V gene: TRBV11-2
clone size: -
CDR3 DNA: TGTGCCAGCACGGGGGGGGACGAAAAACTGTTTTTT
CDR3 protein: CASTGGDEKLFF

D gene: -
J gene: TRBJ1-5
V gene: TRBV6-1
clone size: -
CDR3 DNA: TGTGCCAGCATTAGACAGGGCAATCAGCCCCAGCATTTT
CDR3 protein: CASIRQGNQPQHF

D gene: -
J gene: TRBJ2-4
V gene: TRBV6-5
clone size: -
CDR3 DNA: TGTGCCAGCAGTCCCCAGAGGGCGAGAAACATTCAGTACTTC
CDR3 protein: CASSPQRARNIQYF

D gene: -
J gene: TRBJ2-3
V gene: TRBV11-3
clone size: -
CDR3 DNA: TGTGCCAGCAGCGAGGACTTCCTGGGGACAGATACGCAGTATTTT
CDR3 protein: CASSEDFLGTDTQYF

D gene: -
J gene: TRBJ2-3
V gene: TRBV19
clone size: -
CDR3 DNA: TGTGCCAGTAGTATAAAGGGCGCAGATACGCAGTATTTT
CDR3 protein: CASSIKGADTQYF

D gene: -
J gene: TRBJ1-1
V gene: TRBV5-1
clone size: -
CDR3 DNA: TGCGCCAGCAGGCGGGACCCCGCGGGATCGAACACTGAAGCTTTCTTT
CDR3 protein: CASRRDPAGSNTEAFF

D gene: TRBD2
J gene: TRBJ2-1
V gene: TRBV6-1
clone size: -
CDR3 DNA: TGTGCCAGCAGTGAAGAGGCGGCGGGGGGCCAGGCCCACAATGAGCAGTTCTTC
CDR3 protein: CASSEEAAGGQAHNEQFF

D gene: -
J gene: TRBJ1-3
V gene: TRBV15
clone size: -
CDR3 DNA: TGTGCCACCAGCAGAGATCGCGGGGCCTCTGGAAACACCATATATTTT
CDR3 protein: CATSRDRGASGNTIYF

D gene: -
J gene: TRBJ1-1
V gene: TRBV2
clone size: -
CDR3 DNA: TGTGCCAGCAGTGTAGGTTCCAGGCAAGCTTTCTTT
CDR3 protein: CASSVGSRQAFF